Below, 22 T cell receptor beta chains from the same sample are listed, as sequenced in a study of control samples from healthy donors and cancer patients. Measured with immunoSEQ multiplex PCR; TCRdb has only the in-frame clones, and not every one. This sample yields around 140,000 clones, of which around 92% are seen a single time; around 6.9% belongs to the top ten. Sequencing used PBMCs. The receptors originated from a man between 45 and 60 years old with head and neck cancer.

The chain has TRBV27 and TRBJ2-6; D remains unclear. The V end lost 7 bases, the J end lost 2 bases, and 9 bases lay between the germline ends. The CDR3 has 14 residues. Germline V gene sequence: CDR1 MNHEY, CDR2 SMNVEV (reference sequence). The CDR3 nucleotides read TGTGCCAGCAAGTGGACCACTGGGGCCAACGTCCTGACTTTC. It translates to CASKWTTGANVLTF.

The V and J genes are TRBV19 and TRBJ1-5; D is possibly TRBD1 (5 bases). V was clipped by 3 bases and J by 4 bases, with 10 bases between them. Germline V gives CDR1 LNHDA, CDR2 SQIVND (reference sequence). The CDR3 contains 14 residues. CDR3 DNA: TGTGCCAGTAGTATGGAGGGGCGGAATCAGCCCCAGCATTTT. Its translation is CASSMEGRNQPQHF.

The chain employs TRBV5-1 and TRBJ2-7, with a weak D call TRBD1 (5 bases). The germline gives CDR1 SGHRS, CDR2 YFSETQ. The CDR3 runs 15 residues. V shed 0 bases and J shed 5 bases, with 15 bases lying between them. This CDR3 is CASSLGWTPGDEQYF. The CDR3 nucleotides are TGCGCCAGCAGCTTGGGATGGACACCCGGAGACGAGCAGTACTTC.

The chain is built from TRBV28 and TRBJ2-1, with 9 bases identical to TRBD1. CDR3 size: 12 residues. CDR1 MDHEN and CDR2 SYDVKM come from the germline V gene. V shed 6 bases and J 9 bases; nucleotides not matched to a gene: 3. The CDR3 sequence is CASRTGGFEQFF. In DNA, the CDR3 is TGTGCCAGCAGGACAGGGGGGTTTGAGCAGTTCTTC.

The rearrangement links TRBV5-1 to TRBJ2-3; 10 nucleotides match TRBD1. J gave up 3 bases and V 4 bases, and 5 bases lay outside the gene matches. The CDR3 sequence is 15 residues long. Germline V gene data show CDR1 as SGHRS and CDR2 as YFSETQ. The CDR3: CASSPGTGETDTQYF. The DNA for the CDR3 is TGCGCCAGCAGCCCGGGGACAGGGGAGACAGATACGCAGTATTTT.

The chain combines TRBV2 with TRBJ2-4; no clear D. The V gene lost 6 bases and the J gene lost 1 base, with 10 bases spanning the gap. The CDR3 runs to 14 residues. Germline CDR1 and CDR2: SNHLY and FYNNEI. CDR3 protein: CASSRSGAKNIQYF. CDR3 coding DNA: TGTGCCAGCAGCCGGAGTGGGGCCAAAAACATTCAGTACTTC.

The genes are TRBV27 and TRBJ2-2, with a weak D call TRBD2 (6 bases). The CDR3 is 15 residues long. Germline CDR1 and CDR2: MNHEY and SMNVEV (reference sequence). Trimming shortened V by 8 bases and J by 3 bases, and 16 bases separated the two germline ends. The CDR3 reads CASGGNGGYTGELFF. The DNA of the CDR3 is TGTGCCAGCGGCGGAAATGGGGGGTACACCGGGGAGCTGTTTTTT.

The chain combines TRBV7-2 with TRBJ2-7; D uncertain. CDR3 length: 13 amino acids. The germline V gene encodes CDR1 SGHTA and CDR2 FQGNSA. Trimming took off 1 base at V and 1 base at J, with 5 bases between the two ends. The CDR3 bases are TGTGCCAGCAGCTTAGGACTTTCCTACGAGCAGTACTTC. Amino acid sequence: CASSLGLSYEQYF.

This clone appeared many times. J is TRBJ1-1 and V is TRBV13; maybe TRBD1 (6 bases). Germline V gene sequence: CDR1 PRHDT, CDR2 FYEKMQ (reference sequence). With 6 bases removed from V and 4 bases from J, the gap between germline ends came to 15 bases. The CDR3 runs to 14 residues. This CDR3 reads CASRIGGAPTEAFF. CDR3 nucleotides: TGTGCCAGCAGAATAGGGGGGGCTCCCACTGAAGCTTTCTTT.

The rearrangement uses TRBV7-8 and TRBJ2-7; D possibly corresponds to TRBD2 (6 bases). CDR1 and CDR2 from the germline V gene are SGHVS and FQNEAQ. Trimming left V 6 bases short and J 6 bases short, with 18 bases between. CDR3 length equals 14 residues. CDR3: CASSELEGWAEQYF. CDR3 nucleotides: TGTGCCAGCAGTGAATTGGAGGGGTGGGCCGAGCAGTACTTC.

The chain carries TRBV5-5 and TRBJ1-2, with 8 positions matching TRBD1. The CDR3 length is 13 residues. Trimming at V came to 0 bases and at J to 5 bases, leaving 0 bases not matched to a gene. In germline, CDR1 is SGHKS, CDR2 YYEKEE (reference sequence). The CDR3 loop reads CASSLDRGYGYTF. The CDR3 DNA follows: TGTGCCAGCAGCTTGGACAGGGGGTATGGCTACACCTTC.

The V gene is TRBV10-3, the J gene TRBJ1-1; maybe TRBD1 (6 bases). The CDR3 runs to 12 residues. Per the germline V gene, CDR1 is ENHRY and CDR2 is SYGVKD. Between the trimmed V and J ends, which lost 6 bases and 8 bases, there was a span of 13 bases. The CDR3 region is CAIRVGTNEAFF. CDR3 DNA sequence: TGTGCCATCAGAGTCGGGACAAACGAAGCTTTCTTT.

The chain recombines TRBV15 with TRBJ1-2; weak D call: TRBD1 (5 bases). The V end lost 4 bases, the J end lost 6 bases, and 12 bases lay between the germline ends. This CDR3 has 13 amino acids. The V gene's germline CDR1 is LNHNV and CDR2 YYDKDF (reference sequence). The CDR3 is CATSTLAGDGYTF. In nucleotides, the CDR3 is TGTGCCACCAGCACCCTCGCGGGGGATGGCTACACCTTC.

The rearrangement joins TRBV11-2 to TRBJ2-1; 9 bases line up with TRBD2. The CDR3 totals 17 residues. The trim removed 5 bases at V and 5 bases at J, leaving 13 bases unmatched. Germline CDR1 and CDR2: SGHAT and FQNNGV. CDR3 DNA sequence: TGTGCCAGCAGCCAACTTAGCGGGAGTCGGGACCACAATGAGCAGTTCTTC. Its protein is CASSQLSGSRDHNEQFF.

This clone occurred once. The rearrangement links TRBV19 to TRBJ2-7; 7 bases match TRBD1. Germline V gene lookup returns CDR1 LNHDA and CDR2 SQIVND (reference sequence). This CDR3 has 15 amino acids. The J segment lost 1 base and the V segment lost 8 bases, leaving 11 bases of the junction unmatched. The CDR3 region is CASGQAPTPSYEQYF. The CDR3 DNA follows: TGTGCCAGTGGACAGGCGCCTACCCCGTCCTACGAGCAGTACTTC.

The rearrangement uses TRBV29-1 and TRBJ2-7, with TRBD1 matching 7 bases. The CDR3 spans 12 residues. J lost 3 bases, V lost 7 bases, and 6 bases had no gene match. CDR1 is SQVTM, CDR2 ANQGSEA, per germline. CDR3 residues: CSARDSRYEQYF. The CDR3 coding sequence is TGCAGCGCCCGGGACAGTCGCTACGAGCAGTACTTC.

The genes are TRBV2 and TRBJ2-4; TRBD1 matches 8 bases. Germline CDR1 and CDR2: SNHLY and FYNNEI. The V gene end was trimmed by 5 bases and the J gene end by 6 bases; junction bases not matched to a gene: 6. The CDR3 is 14 amino acids. In DNA, the CDR3 is TGTGCCAGCAGTTCAGGGGGCGCGGGAAACATTCAGTACTTC. It translates to CASSSGGAGNIQYF.

The V call is TRBV18, the J call TRBJ1-5; D might be TRBD1 (6 bases). V was clipped by 3 bases and J by 9 bases, with 21 bases between them. The CDR3 has 16 residues. Germline-derived CDR1 and CDR2 are KGHSH and LQKENI. CDR3 loop: CASSPLGARTLAPQHF. As DNA, the CDR3 is TGTGCCAGCTCACCCTTGGGGGCCAGGACCCTGGCGCCCCAGCATTTT.

The rearrangement links TRBV5-4 to TRBJ2-2, with TRBD1 matching over 7 bases. CDR1 SGHNT and CDR2 YYREEE come from the germline V gene (reference sequence). This CDR3 contains 14 residues. Germline trimming cut 4 bases from V and 7 bases from J; bases unmatched to any gene: 7. As DNA, the CDR3 is TGTGCCAGCAGCGCACAGGGGTCGGGCGGGGAGCTGTTTTTT. It yields the protein CASSAQGSGGELFF. The whole variable domain, filled in from reference TRBV5-4 and TRBJ2-2, reads ETGVTQSPTHLIKTRGQQVTLRCSSQSGHNTVSWYQQALGQGPQFIFQYYREEENGRGNFPPRFSGLQFPNYSSELNVNALELDDSALYLCASSAQGSGGELFFGEGSRLTVL.

The chain recombines TRBV4-2 with TRBJ2-1, with D possibly matching TRBD2 (6 bases). Trimming stripped 0 bases from V and 7 bases from J, with 7 bases between. The CDR3 runs to 13 residues. Germline V gives CDR1 LGHNA, CDR2 YNFKEQ. The DNA of the CDR3 is TGTGCCAGCAGCCAAGACCGGGAGAATGAGCAGTTCTTC. Translation: CASSQDRENEQFF.

This chain connects TRBV5-1 to TRBJ1-2; D gene ambiguous. CDR1 is SGHRS, CDR2 YFSETQ, per germline. This CDR3 comprises 14 residues. V was cut by 0 bases and J by 4 bases, with 10 bases left in between. This chain's CDR3 is CASSLVAEPYGYTF. The CDR3 DNA follows: TGCGCCAGCAGCTTGGTGGCAGAGCCCTATGGCTACACCTTC.

The chain is built from TRBV28 and TRBJ1-1; tentative D call: TRBD1 (6 bases). V lost 6 bases and J lost 3, with 17 bases in between. CDR1 and CDR2 (germline): MDHEN, SYDVKM. The CDR3 length is 15 residues. The CDR3 loop reads CASRSLTRGHTEAFF. DNA of the CDR3: TGTGCCAGCAGATCCCTGACCCGGGGGCACACTGAAGCTTTCTTT. The variable domain in full, with the rest retrieved from reference TRBV28 and TRBJ1-1, is DVKVTQSSRYLVKRTGEKVFLECVQDMDHENMFWYRQDPGLGLRLIYFSYDVKMKEKGDIPEGYSVSREKKERFSLILESASTNQTSMYLCASRSLTRGHTEAFFGQGTRLTVV.